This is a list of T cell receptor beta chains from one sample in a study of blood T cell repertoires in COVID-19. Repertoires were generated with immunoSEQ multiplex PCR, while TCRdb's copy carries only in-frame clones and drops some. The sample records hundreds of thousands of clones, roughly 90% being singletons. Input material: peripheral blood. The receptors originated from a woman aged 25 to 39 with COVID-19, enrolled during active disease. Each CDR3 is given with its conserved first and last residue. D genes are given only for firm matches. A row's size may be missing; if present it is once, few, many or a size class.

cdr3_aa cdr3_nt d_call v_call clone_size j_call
CASSLWRLGSNEQFF TGTGCCAGCAGTTTATGGAGACTAGGGTCTAATGAGCAGTTCTTC . TRBV28 . TRBJ2-1
CASSPIGTGGEKLFF TGTGCCAGCAGTCCAATAGGGACAGGGGGTGAAAAACTGTTTTTT TRBD1 TRBV28 . TRBJ1-4
CASSPGGIGGSEETQYF TGTGCCAGCAGCCCGGGAGGGATAGGGGGAAGCGAAGAGACCCAGTACTTC TRBD2 TRBV28 . TRBJ2-5
CASSFTLGGGNTIYF TGTGCCAGCAGTTTTACACTCGGCGGCGGAAACACCATATATTTT . TRBV28 once TRBJ1-3
CASQSGGGANVLTF TGTGCCAGCCAGAGCGGTGGTGGGGCCAACGTCCTGACTTTC . TRBV19 . TRBJ2-6
CASSFTTGPTLPSTDTQYF TGTGCCAGCAGCTTTACGACAGGGCCCACCCTCCCTAGCACAGATACGCAGTATTTT TRBD1 TRBV7-2 . TRBJ2-3
CASSQKQGGDYEQYF TGTGCCAGCAGTCAAAAACAGGGAGGGGACTACGAGCAGTACTTC . TRBV6-6 . TRBJ2-7
CASSRLDGGEREKLFF TGTGCCAGCAGCCGACTCGACGGGGGGGAACGGGAAAAACTGTTTTTT . TRBV11-2 . TRBJ1-4
CASSLGPGEQFF TGTGCCAGCAGCTTGGGTCCGGGGGAGCAGTTCTTC . TRBV11-2 . TRBJ2-1
CASSLIENQPQHF TGTGCCAGCAGCTTAATAGAGAATCAGCCCCAGCATTTT . TRBV7-2 . TRBJ1-5
CASSPSGRLANEQFF TGTGCCAGCAGTCCTAGCGGGCGGTTGGCCAATGAGCAGTTCTTC TRBD2 TRBV27 once TRBJ2-1
CASSQLSGGRETQYF TGTGCCAGCAGCCAACTCTCGGGGGGCAGAGAGACCCAGTACTTC . TRBV3-1/TRBV3-2 few TRBJ2-5
CASEDPTGRAANEQFF TGCGCCAGCGAGGACCCCACGGGCAGGGCCGCCAATGAGCAGTTCTTC . TRBV5-1 . TRBJ2-1
CASSQDVGANQPQHF TGTGCCAGCAGCCAAGATGTGGGCGCCAATCAGCCCCAGCATTTT . TRBV3-1/TRBV3-2 . TRBJ1-5
CASSPPGTGVYGYTF TGTGCCAGCAGCCCACCGGGGACAGGGGTCTATGGCTACACCTTC TRBD1 TRBV11-2 once TRBJ1-2
CAISLRGDAEAFF TGTGCCATCAGTCTCAGGGGGGATGCTGAAGCTTTCTTT TRBD1 TRBV10-3 . TRBJ1-1
CASSLDWGLGRTDTQYF TGTGCCAGCAGCTTAGATTGGGGACTAGGACGCACAGATACGCAGTATTTT TRBD2 TRBV7-2 . TRBJ2-3
CASSFKGGLNEQFF TGTGCCAGCAGCTTTAAGGGGGGGTTGAATGAGCAGTTCTTC . TRBV13 . TRBJ2-1
CASSRDRVGNEKLFF TGTGCCAGTAGTAGGGACAGGGTTGGAAATGAAAAACTGTTTTTT TRBD1 TRBV19 . TRBJ1-4
CASSYRDTQYF TGTGCCAGCAGCTACAGAGATACGCAGTATTTT . TRBV12-3/TRBV12-4 . TRBJ2-3
CASSLRADEQFF TGCGCCAGCAGCCTCCGAGCGGATGAGCAGTTCTTC . TRBV4-1 . TRBJ2-1
CASSEEASTDTQYF TGTGCCAGCAGTGAAGAAGCTAGCACAGATACGCAGTATTTT . TRBV2 . TRBJ2-3
CASSQGAYEQYF TGTGCCAGCAGTCAGGGCGCCTACGAGCAGTACTTC . TRBV12-3/TRBV12-4 . TRBJ2-7
CASSLDREGTIYF TGTGCCAGCAGCTTAGACAGGGAAGGCACCATATATTTT . TRBV7-8 . TRBJ1-3
CASSERSAGVSYEQYF TGTGCCAGCAGTGAAAGATCAGCGGGGGTAAGCTACGAGCAGTACTTC TRBD2 TRBV2 . TRBJ2-7
CASSLQYSNQPQHF TGTGCCAGCAGCCTACAGTATAGCAATCAGCCCCAGCATTTT . TRBV6-5 . TRBJ1-5
CASSLSFGSSEAFF TGTGCCAGCAGTTTATCGTTCGGGAGCTCTGAAGCTTTCTTT . TRBV27 . TRBJ1-1
CARRRRQKAYEQYF TGTGCCAGGAGACGACGACAGAAAGCCTACGAGCAGTACTTC . TRBV5-6 . TRBJ2-7
CASSSQYSPLHF TGTGCCAGCAGCTCTCAGTACTCACCCCTCCACTTT . TRBV11-2 . TRBJ1-6
CASSSRGVGNTEAFF TGTGCCAGCAGTTCCCGCGGGGTGGGGAACACTGAAGCTTTCTTT . TRBV6-2/TRBV6-3 . TRBJ1-1
CAISSPGEYEQYF TGTGCCATCAGCTCCCCCGGAGAGTACGAGCAGTACTTC . TRBV10-3 . TRBJ2-7
CASSLWAPQGTYGYTF TGTGCCAGCAGCTTGTGGGCCCCCCAGGGAACCTATGGCTACACCTTC . TRBV5-6 . TRBJ1-2
CASARVPGELFF TGTGCCAGCGCTCGGGTCCCCGGGGAGCTGTTTTTT . TRBV6-5 . TRBJ2-2
CASSLLAVSTDTQYF TGCGCCAGCAGCTTACTAGCGGTAAGCACAGATACGCAGTATTTT TRBD2 TRBV5-1 . TRBJ2-3
CASSIGDFDTEAFF TGTGCCAGCAGCATCGGGGACTTTGATACTGAAGCTTTCTTT . TRBV28 . TRBJ1-1
CASSQGQNQETQYF TGTGCCAGCTCACAGGGACAGAACCAAGAGACCCAGTACTTC TRBD1 TRBV18 . TRBJ2-5
CAISGTLAGVANTGELFF TGTGCCATCAGTGGAACCCTAGCGGGAGTTGCAAACACCGGGGAGCTGTTTTTT TRBD2 TRBV10-3 . TRBJ2-2
CASSSDRGRGQPQHF TGTGCCAGCAGCTCGGACAGGGGGCGAGGGCAGCCCCAGCATTTT TRBD1 TRBV5-5 . TRBJ1-5
CASSLAQGVRSETQYF TGCGCCAGCAGCTTGGCGCAGGGGGTTCGATCGGAGACCCAGTACTTC TRBD1 TRBV5-1 . TRBJ2-5
CASRLQGTGEQFF TGTGCCAGCAGGCTTCAGGGGACGGGTGAGCAGTTCTTC . TRBV27 . TRBJ2-1